The 18 T cell receptor beta chains below come from one sample, sequenced in a study of shared clonotypes between healthy human individuals. The assay was immunoSEQ multiplex PCR, and TCRdb's table has in-frame clones only and misses some. The table has approximately 1.5 million clones, 97% to 99% seen once. Sequenced sample: naive CD4+ T cells sorted from blood. The sample's subset: CD45RA+ positively selected. The receptors come from a man between 25 and 39 years old in good health.

V usage is TRBV5-1 and J usage is TRBJ2-2; 8 bases match TRBD2. CDR1 and CDR2 (germline): SGHRS, YFSETQ. V dropped 0 bases and J dropped 0; count of bases not matched to a gene: 1. This CDR3 spans 16 amino acids. CDR3 amino acids: CASSLELAANTGELFF. The CDR3 DNA reads TGCGCCAGCAGCTTGGAACTAGCGGCGAACACCGGGGAGCTGTTTTTT.

This clone has only one observation. The rearrangement uses TRBV27 and TRBJ1-2, with D possibly matching TRBD1 (5 bases). There are 16 residues in the CDR3. V was clipped by 6 bases and J by 4 bases, with 21 bases between them. Germline CDR1 MNHEY, CDR2 SMNVEV (reference sequence). CDR3: CASRRDAGDLFYGYTF. The CDR3, as DNA: TGTGCCAGCAGACGGGACGCCGGAGATCTTTTCTATGGCTACACCTTC.

Comment on this clone: Other DNA variants within this sample encode the same CDR3. The V and J genes are TRBV27 and TRBJ2-2, with no clear D. The CDR3 covers 12 residues. Germline-derived CDR1 and CDR2 are MNHEY and SMNVEV (reference sequence). V was clipped by 3 bases and J by 4 bases, with 3 bases between them. The CDR3 loop is CASSFLTGELFF. CDR3 sequence (DNA): TGTGCCAGCAGTTTCCTCACCGGGGAGCTGTTTTTT.

The chain uses TRBV28 and TRBJ1-3, with TRBD1 matching over 10 bases. V shed 11 bases, J shed 4 bases, and the junction held 8 bases outside the gene matches. From germline, CDR1 is MDHEN and CDR2 SYDVKM. CDR3 length: 14 amino acids. CDR3 bases: TGTGCCTCCCGGGACAGGGGAACGGGAAACACCATATATTTT. The encoded protein is CASRDRGTGNTIYF.

CDR3 amino acids: CASSLRQGAGGELFF. Here the CDR3 DNA reads TGTGCCAGCAGCTTGAGACAGGGGGCCGGCGGGGAGCTGTTTTTT. The genes are TRBV5-4 and TRBJ2-2, with 10 bases matching TRBD1. The CDR3 length is 15 residues. The germline V gene encodes CDR1 SGHNT and CDR2 YYREEE (reference sequence). The V segment lost 1 base and the J segment 7 bases; nucleotides outside the gene matches: 4.

For the CDR3, the DNA is TGCGCCAGCAGTGACCCTGGGACTAGCGGCTCCTACGAGCAGTACTTC. Translation: CASSDPGTSGSYEQYF. The rearrangement uses TRBV10-1 and TRBJ2-7; 11 positions agree with TRBD2. Losses at the gene ends were 3 bases for V and 0 bases for J; bases not matched to a gene: 4. In germline, CDR1 is WNHNN, CDR2 SYGVQD (reference sequence). The CDR3 sequence is 16 residues long.

The chain recombines TRBV2 with TRBJ1-3; D is perhaps TRBD1 (5 bases). The CDR3 runs to 16 residues. Trimming removed 5 bases from V and 4 bases from J, with 18 bases in between. Germline values: CDR1 SNHLY, CDR2 FYNNEI. CDR3 protein: CASSSRRIWTGNTIYF. The DNA of the CDR3 is TGTGCCAGCAGTTCGCGGAGAATCTGGACAGGAAACACCATATATTTT.

The chain couples TRBV7-9 to TRBJ2-3; D is ambiguous. This CDR3 spans 12 amino acids. The germline V gene has CDR1 SEHNR and CDR2 FQNEAQ (reference sequence). Trimming removed 5 bases from V and 6 bases from J, with 9 bases in between. The CDR3: CASSPNGDTQYF. The CDR3 DNA is TGTGCCAGCAGCCCAAACGGGGATACGCAGTATTTT.

This chain connects TRBV5-1 to TRBJ2-5; D might be TRBD1 (6 bases). Germline CDR1 SGHRS, CDR2 YFSETQ. The ends were cut back, 4 bases at V and 2 bases at J, with 12 bases in the middle. The CDR3 loop spans 14 amino acids. The CDR3 spells CASSPGTRQETQYF. The DNA for the CDR3 is TGCGCCAGCAGCCCTGGGACAAGACAAGAGACCCAGTACTTC.

This clone showed up just once. This rearrangement joins TRBV5-6 to TRBJ2-7; 7 nucleotides agree with TRBD2. J was trimmed by 0 bases and V by 1 base; bases with no gene match: 4. CDR3 length: 15 residues. Germline V lookup: CDR1 SGHDT, CDR2 YYEEEE. CDR3 DNA: TGTGCCAGCAGCTTGCGCGGGAGTCGCTCCTACGAGCAGTACTTC. Translation: CASSLRGSRSYEQYF.

The rearrangement uses TRBV9 and TRBJ2-7, with 7 bases aligning to TRBD1. CDR1 and CDR2 (germline): SGDLS, YYNGEE. Trimming cost V 5 bases and J 5 bases; bases outside gene matches: 10. CDR3 length equals 14 residues. In DNA form, the CDR3 reads TGTGCCAGCAGTAGGGGACAGCATGGTGACGAGCAGTACTTC. Its protein product is CASSRGQHGDEQYF.

The J gene is TRBJ2-7, the V gene TRBV27; 11 bases match TRBD1. This CDR3 comprises 20 residues. The germline gives CDR1 MNHEY, CDR2 SMNVEV (reference sequence). The ends lost 3 bases at V and 4 bases at J; junction bases unmatched: 20. This chain's CDR3 is CASSFRDRGLLPRGRYEQYF. The CDR3 DNA is TGTGCCAGCAGTTTTAGGGACAGGGGGTTACTACCAAGGGGGAGATACGAGCAGTACTTC.

The chain is built from TRBV6-6 and TRBJ2-5; D call uncertain. Deletions cut 3 bases from V and 5 bases from J, with 13 bases between. The CDR3 runs to 14 residues. Germline assignment: CDR1 MNHNY and CDR2 SVGAGI (reference sequence). The CDR3, as DNA: TGTGCCAGCAGTTATCCGTTGGGATGGGAGACCCAGTACTTC. Encoded protein: CASSYPLGWETQYF.

This chain links TRBV7-9 with TRBJ1-5; TRBD1 is a possible D gene (6 bases). The CDR3 spans 17 residues. V was pared by 1 base and J by 4 bases, with 17 bases between. CDR1 and CDR2 from the germline V gene are SEHNR and FQNEAQ (reference sequence). CDR3: CASSLGGGGRGNQPQHF. CDR3 in DNA: TGTGCCAGCAGCTTAGGTGGCGGGGGCAGAGGGAATCAGCCCCAGCATTTT.

The chain employs TRBV5-5 and TRBJ2-1; D possibly corresponds to TRBD1 (5 bases). The CDR3 is 16 residues long. V was cut by 3 bases and J by 10 bases, with 23 bases left in between. The V gene's germline CDR1 is SGHKS and CDR2 YYEKEE (reference sequence). The CDR3 here is CASSSVVSQAWWEQFF. The CDR3, as DNA: TGTGCCAGCAGCTCAGTCGTCTCACAGGCTTGGTGGGAGCAGTTCTTC.

This clone was seen once. The genes are TRBV10-3 and TRBJ2-3; maybe TRBD1 (6 bases). Trimming left V 0 bases short and J 8 bases short, with 15 bases between. The CDR3 sequence is 15 residues long. Germline-derived CDR1 and CDR2 are ENHRY and SYGVKD. The CDR3 DNA follows: TGTGCCATCAGTGAGTCGCTCGGGGACATAGGTACGCAGTATTTT. Amino acids: CAISESLGDIGTQYF.

The chain recombines TRBV4-3 with TRBJ1-4, with a weak D call TRBD1 (5 bases). This CDR3 comprises 13 residues. The V and J ends lost 4 bases and 12 bases respectively, with 15 bases between them. From germline, CDR1 is LGHNA and CDR2 YSLEER. The CDR3 is CASSPGLNRELFF. The CDR3 bases are TGCGCCAGCAGCCCGGGACTCAACAGAGAACTGTTTTTT.

The J gene is TRBJ2-7, the V gene TRBV5-6; D is possibly TRBD1 or TRBD2 (5 bases each). This CDR3 has 15 amino acids. V lost 0 bases and J lost 3, with 13 bases in between. Germline CDR1 is SGHDT and CDR2 is YYEEEE. DNA for the CDR3: TGTGCCAGCAGCTTGGGGGGAGCGGACAACTACGAGCAGTACTTC. This translates into CASSLGGADNYEQYF.